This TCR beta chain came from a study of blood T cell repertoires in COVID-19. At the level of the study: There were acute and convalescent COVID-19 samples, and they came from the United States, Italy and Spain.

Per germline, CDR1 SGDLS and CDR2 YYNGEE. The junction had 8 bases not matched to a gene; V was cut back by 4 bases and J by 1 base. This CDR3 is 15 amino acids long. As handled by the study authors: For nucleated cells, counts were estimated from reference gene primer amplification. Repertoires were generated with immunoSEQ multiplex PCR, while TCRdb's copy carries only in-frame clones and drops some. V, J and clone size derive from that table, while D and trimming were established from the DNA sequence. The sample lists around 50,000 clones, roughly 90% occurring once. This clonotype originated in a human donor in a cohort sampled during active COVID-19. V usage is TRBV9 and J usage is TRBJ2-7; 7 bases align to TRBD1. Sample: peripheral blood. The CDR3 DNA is TGTGCCAGCAGCCCGACCGGGACAGCGTCCTACGAGCAGTACTTC. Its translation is CASSPTGTASYEQYF. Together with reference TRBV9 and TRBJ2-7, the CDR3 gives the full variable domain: DSGVTQTPKHLITATGQRVTLRCSPRSGDLSVYWYQQSLDQGLQFLIQYYNGEERAKGNILERFSAQQFPDLHSELNLSSLELGDSALYFCASSPTGTASYEQYFGPGTRLTVT.